The 20 T cell receptor beta chains given below trace back to one sample, sequenced in a study of T-cell reconstitution after alpha-beta-depleted transplantation in children. During its preparation, the TCRbeta library received unique molecular identifiers. TCRdb processed the PCR reads anew with MiXCR; each CDR3 protein has one entry. The sample lists 100,000 or so distinct CDR3 sequences, roughly 6% occurring once. The sequenced sample was PBMCs, mostly from graft donor cells, obtained 60 days after TCRalphabeta/CD19-depleted stem cell transplant. The receptor source for this set is a female patient aged 2-10 years who had a stem cell transplant for Fanconi anemia, so the T cells may come from the graft donor.

This clonotype was seen once. The junction shows a germline mismatch at one end, possibly a read error. The genes are TRBV2 and TRBJ2-2; TRBD2 matches 9 bases. This CDR3 has 19 amino acids. Germline-derived CDR1 and CDR2 are SNHLY and FYNNEI. The CDR3 region has the DNA TGTGCCATCAGTTTAACCCGGACTAGCGACCCTTCGAACACCAGGGAGCTGTTTTTT. Translation gives CAISLTRTSDPSNTRELFF.

In this sample, this clonotype turned up many times. The chain employs TRBV10-3 and TRBJ2-1, with 8 nucleotides matching TRBD2. Germline V gene lookup returns CDR1 ENHRY and CDR2 SYGVKD. The J segment lost 9 bases and the V segment lost 0 bases, leaving 7 bases of the junction unmatched. The CDR3 is 15 amino acids. The CDR3 loop reads CAISESPAGVGEQFF. The DNA of the CDR3 is TGTGCCATCAGTGAGTCGCCAGCGGGAGTTGGTGAGCAGTTCTTC.

This clonotype was seen at least ten times. This chain joins TRBV24-1 and TRBJ2-2, with D possibly TRBD2 on 5 matching bases. The germline CDR1 and CDR2 sequences are KGHDR and SFDVKD. With 3 bases removed from V and 5 bases from J, the gap between germline ends came to 12 bases. The CDR3 is made up of 15 amino acids. The CDR3 nucleotides are TGTGCCACCAGTGATGGGAGCCCCGGAACCGGGGAGCTGTTTTTT. This codes for CATSDGSPGTGELFF.

This clonotype was detected ten times or more. The chain has TRBV6-2 or TRBV6-3 and TRBJ2-5, with D unclear. Deletions cut 2 bases from V and 4 bases from J, with 5 bases between. In germline, CDR1 is MNHEY, CDR2 SVGEGT. CDR3 size: 12 residues. The CDR3 DNA is TGTGCCAGCAGTTACGTGGGAGAGACCCAGTACTTC. Protein sequence: CASSYVGETQYF.

This rearrangement joins TRBV11-2 to TRBJ2-7, with D unresolved. In germline, CDR1 is SGHAT, CDR2 FQNNGV. V lost 2 bases, J lost 3 bases, and 5 bases lay in between. The CDR3 totals 12 residues. The CDR3 loop is CASSLHGYEQYF. CDR3 nucleotide sequence: TGTGCCAGCAGCTTACATGGCTACGAGCAGTACTTC.

The genes are TRBV4-1 and TRBJ2-7, with 9 bases lining up with TRBD1. V shed 0 bases, J shed 0 bases, and the junction held 0 bases outside the gene matches. Germline lookup yields CDR1 MGHRA and CDR2 YSYEKL. This CDR3 has 15 residues. CDR3 coding DNA: TGCGCCAGCAGCCAAGAACAGGGGGCCTCCTACGAGCAGTACTTC. It encodes CASSQEQGASYEQYF.

This clonotype appeared many times. The conserved final phenylalanine or tryptophan is absent from the CDR3, which likely points to a read error. No DNA is shown, since the ends of the CDR3 on it are uncertain; the CDR3 is the one TCRdb lists. This rearrangement joins TRBV4-1 to TRBJ2-7; the listed D gene, TRBD2, was not tested against the DNA. The germline CDR1 and CDR2 sequences are MGHRA and YSYEKL. From its first to its last residue, the CDR3 has 16 amino acids. CDR3: CASSPIGLAGGTSPRC.

The chain links TRBV6-5 to TRBJ2-1; TRBD2 agrees at 15 bases. Germline V gene data show CDR1 as MNHEY and CDR2 as SVGAGI. V shed 6 bases, J shed 14 bases, and the junction held 5 bases outside the gene matches. The CDR3 is made up of 13 amino acids. The CDR3: CASRGLAGGLEFF. CDR3 nucleotide sequence: TGTGCCAGCAGGGGACTAGCGGGAGGACTCGAGTTCTTC.

This clonotype was seen at least ten times. V and J are TRBV28 and TRBJ2-7, with D perhaps TRBD1 (5 bases). Trimming cost V 3 bases and J 2 bases, with 14 bases left between them. The CDR3 spans 15 residues. CDR1 and CDR2 from the germline V gene are MDHEN and SYDVKM. CDR3 coding DNA: TGTGCCAGCAGTTTGTTGACAGAACCTCCCTACGAGCAGTACTTC. Translating it yields CASSLLTEPPYEQYF.

This chain links TRBV10-3 with TRBJ2-3; 10 bases agree with TRBD2. In germline, CDR1 is ENHRY, CDR2 SYGVKD. This CDR3 is built from 17 residues. Trimming cost V 8 bases and J 0 bases; bases outside gene matches: 11. CDR3 region: CAIGGASGRSSTDTQYF. DNA of the CDR3: TGTGCCATCGGGGGGGCTAGCGGGAGATCTAGCACAGATACGCAGTATTTT.

This sequence joins TRBV20-1 and TRBJ2-7, with a tentative D call TRBD2 (5 bases). The CDR3 is 13 residues long. CDR1 and CDR2 from the germline V gene are DFQATT and SNEGSKA (reference sequence). V was cut by 5 bases and J by 4 bases, with 15 bases left in between. In DNA, the CDR3 is TGCAGTGCTCGGGGTCTATACCTTTACGAGCAGTACTTC. It encodes CSARGLYLYEQYF.

This clonotype was recorded a few times. It may be a read error: a sequence one base away is much more abundant. This likely comes from a read error, as the CDR3 has no conserved phenylalanine or tryptophan at its end. V usage is TRBV6-1 and J usage is TRBJ1-5, with unresolved D. Germline loops: CDR1 MNHNS, CDR2 SASEGT. The CDR3 is 14 amino acids. V was pared by 4 bases and J by 3 bases, with 10 bases between. CDR3 sequence (DNA): TGTGCCAGCAGTGGCGGATCCCCCAATCAGCCCCAGCATTGT. Amino acids: CASSGGSPNQPQHC.

This clonotype has ten or more counts. V gene TRBV11-2 combines with J gene TRBJ2-7; perhaps TRBD1 as D (5 bases). The length of the CDR3 is 15 residues. CDR1 is SGHAT and CDR2 is FQNNGV in the germline V gene. Between the trimmed V and J ends, which lost 1 base and 0 bases, there was a span of 10 bases. This chain's CDR3 is CASSLGFDSSYEQYF. In DNA form, the CDR3 reads TGTGCCAGCAGCTTAGGATTTGACAGCTCCTACGAGCAGTACTTC.

There are many counts of this clonotype. CDR3 region: CASSQDRTATDTQYF. DNA for the CDR3: TGTGCCAGCAGCCAAGACAGGACAGCCACAGATACGCAGTATTTT. The chain recombines TRBV3-1 with TRBJ2-3, with D perhaps matching TRBD1 (6 bases). V dropped 0 bases and J dropped 2 bases, with 9 bases sitting between them. The CDR3 runs 15 residues. Germline loops: CDR1 LGHDT, CDR2 YNNKEL (reference sequence).

This clonotype was observed at least ten times. The gene calls are TRBV5-1 and TRBJ2-2; 8 bases agree with TRBD1. Germline CDR1 is SGHRS and CDR2 is YFSETQ. This CDR3 is built from 16 residues. V lost 2 bases to trimming and J lost 2 bases; unmatched junction nucleotides: 5. The CDR3 sequence is CASSFRTGFNTGELFF. The CDR3 DNA is TGCGCCAGCAGCTTCCGGACAGGGTTTAACACCGGGGAGCTGTTTTTT.

This clonotype was recorded a few times. This chain uses TRBV7-2 with TRBJ2-7; weak D call: TRBD1 (5 bases). This CDR3 spans 14 amino acids. Germline CDR1 reads SGHTA; CDR2 reads FQGNSA. The V and J ends lost 6 bases and 4 bases respectively, with 16 bases between them. CDR3 coding DNA: TGTGCCAGCAGGGCGACAGCTTTTCTATACGAGCAGTACTTC. It codes for CASRATAFLYEQYF.

The chain has TRBV4-1 and TRBJ2-3, with 9 bases lining up with TRBD2. This CDR3 contains 13 residues. With V trimmed by 2 bases and J by 12 bases, 6 bases remained unmatched. Germline loops: CDR1 MGHRA, CDR2 YSYEKL. CDR3 bases: TGCGCCAGCAGCCAAACTGTAGCGGGAGACCAGTATTTT. Protein sequence: CASSQTVAGDQYF.

This clonotype was counted at least ten times. The gene calls are TRBV12-3 or TRBV12-4 and TRBJ2-1; 7 bases fit TRBD1. The CDR3 totals 15 residues. Trimming at V came to 3 bases and at J to 8 bases, leaving 10 bases not matched to a gene. CDR3 sequence (DNA): TGTGCCAGCAGTTTCGGACCTACCCAGGGGGATGAGCAGTTCTTC. It translates to CASSFGPTQGDEQFF.

In this sample, this clonotype turned up a few times. This chain connects TRBV7-9 to TRBJ2-7; 9 bases fit TRBD1. J gave up 6 bases and V 5 bases, and 8 bases lay outside the gene matches. The CDR3 totals 14 residues. Germline CDR1 is SEHNR and CDR2 is FQNEAQ (reference sequence). CDR3 protein: CASSVPGQGFEQYF. The CDR3 nucleotides read TGTGCCAGCAGCGTCCCGGGACAGGGATTCGAGCAGTACTTC. Looking up the rest from reference TRBV7-9 and TRBJ2-7 gives the full variable domain: DTGVSQNPRHKITKRGQNVTFRCDPISEHNRLYWYRQTLGQGPEFLTYFQNEAQLEKSRLLSDRFSAERPKGSFSTLEIQRTEQGDSAMYLCASSVPGQGFEQYFGPGTRLTVT.

V is TRBV5-1 and J is TRBJ2-5; D assignment may be TRBD1 or TRBD2 (5 bases each). CDR1 SGHRS and CDR2 YFSETQ come from the germline V gene. V shed 4 bases and J shed 0 bases, with 22 bases lying between them. The CDR3 runs 18 residues. CDR3: CASSLSGRGVGNQETQYF. The CDR3 nucleotides read TGCGCCAGCAGCCTGAGTGGTAGAGGGGTCGGGAACCAAGAGACCCAGTACTTC.